These T cell receptor beta chains were read from a single sample in a study of cytomegalovirus exposure and HLA in healthy donors. Libraries were prepared by immunoSEQ multiplex PCR; TCRdb keeps only in-frame clonotypes and omits some of them. The table records about 95,000 clones, around 75% of them present only once. Sequencing was done on a sample of PBMCs. The receptors here all came from a man aged 18 to 30 in good health and CMV-seropositive. Each CDR3 is given without its conserved first and last residue. The order of the fields is J gene, V gene, CDR3 protein.

>TRBJ1-6|TRBV6-5
ASSREGGDSPLH
>TRBJ2-3|TRBV15
ATSKGRLAPDTQY
>TRBJ2-7|TRBV29-1
SAKTGNFDEQY
>TRBJ1-1|TRBV6-1
ASSVGSTEAF
>TRBJ2-3|TRBV5-4
ASSPNTDTQY
>TRBJ1-4|TRBV30
AWSETGEKLF
>TRBJ1-1|TRBV27
ASSLSGVRGHLDTEAF
>TRBJ2-1|TRBV7-9
ASGAHSGGASGEQF
>TRBJ1-2|TRBV28
ASSRGQGNYGYT
>TRBJ2-1|TRBV7-2
ASTHGRGEQF
>TRBJ1-4|TRBV6-5
ASSYSISGLKLF
>TRBJ1-5|TRBV27
ASSLFRGNQPQH
>TRBJ1-5|TRBV19
ASSTQGYQPQH
>TRBJ2-7|TRBV5-6
ASSLGRVSNEQY
>TRBJ1-5|TRBV19
ASNEEQRPVRPQH
>TRBJ1-2|TRBV27
ASSSGYYGYT
>NA|TRBV5-4
ASSPPRAGRYEQY
>TRBJ1-2|TRBV9
ASSAQTGSYGYT
>TRBJ2-1|TRBV4-1
ASSQGVGHSYNEQF
>TRBJ2-7|TRBV10-2
ASSVGLAGSRGQY
>TRBJ2-2|TRBV6-1
ASSEAYSGANTGELF
>TRBJ2-6|TRBV9
ASSVFSSGANVLT
>TRBJ2-3|TRBV5-1
ASSLSSGLRTDTQY
>TRBJ2-7|TRBV6-1
ASSVFQGPYEQY
>TRBJ2-1|TRBV28
ASSLGQGRNEQF
>TRBJ1-2|TRBV10-3
AISDWTEHNYGYT
>TRBJ1-1|TRBV6-1
ASSDRQGNTEAF
>TRBJ2-1|TRBV2
ASREGQARKF
>TRBJ1-5|TRBV6-1
ASSEGTGNQPQH
>TRBJ1-1|TRBV14
ASSQVRGGAAEAF
>TRBJ1-6|TRBV11-2
ASSPVGVGNSPLH
>TRBJ1-1|TRBV19
ASLGGNTEAF
>TRBJ1-6|TRBV9
ASSSQDRAKRDSPLH
>TRBJ1-2|TRBV7-2
ASSLGALRVGGYT
>TRBJ1-6|TRBV14
ASSQDPGTYNSPLH
>TRBJ1-2|TRBV5-6
ASSADRVYGYT